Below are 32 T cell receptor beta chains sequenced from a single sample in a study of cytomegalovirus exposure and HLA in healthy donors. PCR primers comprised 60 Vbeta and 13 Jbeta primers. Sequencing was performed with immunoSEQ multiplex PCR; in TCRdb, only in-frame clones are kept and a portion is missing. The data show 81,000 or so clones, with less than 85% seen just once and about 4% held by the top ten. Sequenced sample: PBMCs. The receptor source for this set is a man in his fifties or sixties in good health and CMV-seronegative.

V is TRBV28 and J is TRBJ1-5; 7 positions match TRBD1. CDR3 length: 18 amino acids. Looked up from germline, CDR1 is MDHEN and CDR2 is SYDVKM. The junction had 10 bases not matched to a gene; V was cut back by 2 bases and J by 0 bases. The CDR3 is CASSLGGQDLYSNQPQHF. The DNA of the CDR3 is TGTGCCAGCAGTTTAGGCGGACAGGACCTTTATAGCAATCAGCCCCAGCATTTT.

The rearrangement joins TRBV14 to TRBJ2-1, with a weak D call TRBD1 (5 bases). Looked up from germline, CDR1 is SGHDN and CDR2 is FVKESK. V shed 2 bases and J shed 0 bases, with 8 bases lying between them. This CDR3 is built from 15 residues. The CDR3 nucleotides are TGTGCCAGCAGCCAATTTACAGGCTCCTACAATGAGCAGTTCTTC. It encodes CASSQFTGSYNEQFF.

CDR3: CAVTSGDSYEQYF. The CDR3 DNA reads TGTGCCGTAACTAGCGGGGACTCCTACGAGCAGTACTTC. The chain links TRBV2 to TRBJ2-7, with 10 bases matching TRBD2. This CDR3 has 13 residues. CDR1 and CDR2 from the germline V gene are SNHLY and FYNNEI. With 11 bases clipped from V and 0 bases from J, the junction kept 4 bases outside the gene matches. Full variable domain (rest looked up from reference TRBV2 and TRBJ2-7): EPEVTQTPSHQVTQMGQEVILRCVPISNHLYFYWYRQILGQKVEFLVSFYNNEISEKSEIFDDQFSVERPDGSNFTLKIRSTKLEDSAMYFCAVTSGDSYEQYFGPGTRLTVT.

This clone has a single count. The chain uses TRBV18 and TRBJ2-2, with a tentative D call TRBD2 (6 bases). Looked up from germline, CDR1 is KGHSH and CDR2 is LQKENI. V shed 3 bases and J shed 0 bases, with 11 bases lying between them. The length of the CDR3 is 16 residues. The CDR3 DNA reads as TGTGCCAGCTCACCGGTACCGGGGGCGAACACCGGGGAGCTGTTTTTT. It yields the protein CASSPVPGANTGELFF. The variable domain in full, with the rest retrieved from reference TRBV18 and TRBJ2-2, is NAGVMQNPRHLVRRRGQEARLRCSPMKGHSHVYWYRQLPEEGLKFMVYLQKENIIDESGMPKERFSAEFPKEGPSILRIQQVVRGDSAAYFCASSPVPGANTGELFFGEGSRLTVL.

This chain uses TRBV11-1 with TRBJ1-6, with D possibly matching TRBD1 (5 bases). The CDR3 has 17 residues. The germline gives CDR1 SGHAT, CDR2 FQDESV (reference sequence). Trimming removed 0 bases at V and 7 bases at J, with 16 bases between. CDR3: CASSLASGAMKNSPLHF. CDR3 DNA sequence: TGTGCCAGCAGCTTAGCGAGCGGGGCTATGAAAAATTCACCCCTCCACTTT.

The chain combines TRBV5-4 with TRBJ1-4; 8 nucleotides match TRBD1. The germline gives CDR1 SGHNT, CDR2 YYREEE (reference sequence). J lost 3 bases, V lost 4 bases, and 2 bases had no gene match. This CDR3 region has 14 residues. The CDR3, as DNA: TGTGCCAGCAGCCAGGGACAGGCTAATGAAAAACTGTTTTTT. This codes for CASSQGQANEKLFF. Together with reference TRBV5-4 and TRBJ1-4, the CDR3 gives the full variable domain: ETGVTQSPTHLIKTRGQQVTLRCSSQSGHNTVSWYQQALGQGPQFIFQYYREEENGRGNFPPRFSGLQFPNYSSELNVNALELDDSALYLCASSQGQANEKLFFGSGTQLSVL.

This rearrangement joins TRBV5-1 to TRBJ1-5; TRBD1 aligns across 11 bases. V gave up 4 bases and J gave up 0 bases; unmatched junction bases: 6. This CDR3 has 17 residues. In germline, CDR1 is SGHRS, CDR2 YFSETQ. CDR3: CASSIGTGGFSNQPQHF. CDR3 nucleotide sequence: TGCGCCAGCAGCATAGGGACAGGGGGGTTTAGCAATCAGCCCCAGCATTTT. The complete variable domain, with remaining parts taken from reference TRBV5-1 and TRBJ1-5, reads KAGVTQTPRYLIKTRGQQVTLSCSPISGHRSVSWYQQTPGQGLQFLFEYFSETQRNKGNFPGRFSGRQFSNSRSEMNVSTLELGDSALYLCASSIGTGGFSNQPQHFGDGTRLSIL.

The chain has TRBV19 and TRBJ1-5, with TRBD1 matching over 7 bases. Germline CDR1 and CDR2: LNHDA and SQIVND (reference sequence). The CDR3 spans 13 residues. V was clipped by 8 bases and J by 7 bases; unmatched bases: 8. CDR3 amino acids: CASPRQGGQPQHF. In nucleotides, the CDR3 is TGTGCCAGTCCCCGACAGGGAGGACAGCCCCAGCATTTT.

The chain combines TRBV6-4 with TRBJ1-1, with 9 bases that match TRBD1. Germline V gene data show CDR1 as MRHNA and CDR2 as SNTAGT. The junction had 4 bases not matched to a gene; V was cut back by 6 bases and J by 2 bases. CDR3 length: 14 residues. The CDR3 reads CASSPGQGNTEAFF. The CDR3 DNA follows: TGTGCCAGCAGCCCGGGACAGGGAAACACTGAAGCTTTCTTT.

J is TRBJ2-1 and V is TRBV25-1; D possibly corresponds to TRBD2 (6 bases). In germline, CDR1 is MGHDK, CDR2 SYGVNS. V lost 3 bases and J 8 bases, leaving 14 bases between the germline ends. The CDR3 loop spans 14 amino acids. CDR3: CASSDRTGVYEQFF. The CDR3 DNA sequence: TGTGCCAGCAGTGACAGAACGGGGGTCTATGAGCAGTTCTTC.

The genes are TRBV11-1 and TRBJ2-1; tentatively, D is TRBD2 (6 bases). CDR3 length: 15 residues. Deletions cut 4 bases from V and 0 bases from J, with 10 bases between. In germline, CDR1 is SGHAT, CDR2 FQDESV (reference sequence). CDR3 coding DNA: TGTGCCAGCAGCTCACGGGGGAGCTCCTACAATGAGCAGTTCTTC. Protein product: CASSSRGSSYNEQFF.

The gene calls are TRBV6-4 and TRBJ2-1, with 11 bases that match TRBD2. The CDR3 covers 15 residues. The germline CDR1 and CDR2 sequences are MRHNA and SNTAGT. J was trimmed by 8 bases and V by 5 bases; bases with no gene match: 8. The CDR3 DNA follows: TGTGCCAGCAGTCCCACTAGCGGGGGTTCTTATGAGCAGTTCTTC. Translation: CASSPTSGGSYEQFF.

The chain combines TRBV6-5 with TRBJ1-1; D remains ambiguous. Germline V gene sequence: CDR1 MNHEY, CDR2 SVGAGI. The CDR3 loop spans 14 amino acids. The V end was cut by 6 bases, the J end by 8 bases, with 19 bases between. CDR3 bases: TGTGCCAGCAGCATACAGCCCACCATCCCAGAAGCTTTCTTT. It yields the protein CASSIQPTIPEAFF.

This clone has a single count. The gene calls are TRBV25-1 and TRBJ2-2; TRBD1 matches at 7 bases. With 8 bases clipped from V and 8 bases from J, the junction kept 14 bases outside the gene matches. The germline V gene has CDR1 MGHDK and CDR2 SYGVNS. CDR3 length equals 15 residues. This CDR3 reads CASGIDRASRGELFF. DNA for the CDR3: TGTGCCAGCGGGATCGACAGGGCAAGTAGGGGGGAGCTGTTTTTT. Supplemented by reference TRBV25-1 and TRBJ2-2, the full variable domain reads EADIYQTPRYLVIGTGKKITLECSQTMGHDKMYWYQQDPGMELHLIHYSYGVNSTEKGDLSSESTVSRIRTEHFPLTLESARPSHTSQYLCASGIDRASRGELFFGEGSRLTVL.

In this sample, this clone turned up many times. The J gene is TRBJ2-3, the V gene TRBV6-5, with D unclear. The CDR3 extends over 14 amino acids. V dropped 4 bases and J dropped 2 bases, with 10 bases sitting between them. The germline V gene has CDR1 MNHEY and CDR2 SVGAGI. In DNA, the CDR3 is TGTGCCAGCAGTTCGAGGATATCCACAGATACGCAGTATTTT. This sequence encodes CASSSRISTDTQYF.

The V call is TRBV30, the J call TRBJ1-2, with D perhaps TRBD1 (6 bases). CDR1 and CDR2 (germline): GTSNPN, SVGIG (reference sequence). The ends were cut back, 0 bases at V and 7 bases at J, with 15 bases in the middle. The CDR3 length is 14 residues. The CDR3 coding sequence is TGTGCCTGGAGTGTAACAAAAGGGGGGGTTGGCTACACCTTC. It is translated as CAWSVTKGGVGYTF. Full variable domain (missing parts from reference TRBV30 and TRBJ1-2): SQTIHQWPATLVQPVGSPLSLECTVEGTSNPNLYWYRQAAGRGLQLLFYSVGIGQISSEVPQNLSASRPQDRQFILSSKKLLLSDSGFYLCAWSVTKGGVGYTFGSGTRLTVV.

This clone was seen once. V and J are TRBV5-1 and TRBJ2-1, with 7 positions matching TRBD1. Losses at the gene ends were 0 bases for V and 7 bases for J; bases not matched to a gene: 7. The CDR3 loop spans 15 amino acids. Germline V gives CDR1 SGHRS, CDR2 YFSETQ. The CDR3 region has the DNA TGCGCCAGCAGCTTGGTAATAGGGGGCCCAAATGAGCAGTTCTTC. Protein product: CASSLVIGGPNEQFF.

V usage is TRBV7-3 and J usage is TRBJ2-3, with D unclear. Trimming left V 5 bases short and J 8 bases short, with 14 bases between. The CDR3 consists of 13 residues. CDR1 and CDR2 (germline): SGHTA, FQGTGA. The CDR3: CASSAGSQSTQYF. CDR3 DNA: TGTGCCAGCAGCGCCGGGTCGCAGAGTACGCAGTATTTT.

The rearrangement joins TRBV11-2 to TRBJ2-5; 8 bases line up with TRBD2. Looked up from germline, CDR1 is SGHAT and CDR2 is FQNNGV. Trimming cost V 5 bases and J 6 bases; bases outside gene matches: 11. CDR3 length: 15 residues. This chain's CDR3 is CASSGDRGGGQTQYF. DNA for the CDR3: TGTGCCAGCAGCGGCGACCGGGGGGGCGGGCAGACCCAGTACTTC.

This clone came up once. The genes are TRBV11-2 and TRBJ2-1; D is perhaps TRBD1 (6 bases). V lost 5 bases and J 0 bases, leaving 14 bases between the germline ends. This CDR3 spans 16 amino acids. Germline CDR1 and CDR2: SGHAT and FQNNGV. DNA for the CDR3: TGTGCCAGCAGCGGGAACTGGGGGCCCTCCTACAATGAGCAGTTCTTC. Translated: CASSGNWGPSYNEQFF.

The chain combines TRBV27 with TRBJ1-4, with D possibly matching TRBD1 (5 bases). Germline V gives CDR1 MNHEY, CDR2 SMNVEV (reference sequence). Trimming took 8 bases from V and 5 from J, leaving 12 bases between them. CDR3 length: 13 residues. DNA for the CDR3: TGTGCCAGCGGGGACTGGGAGAATGAAAAACTGTTTTTT. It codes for CASGDWENEKLFF.

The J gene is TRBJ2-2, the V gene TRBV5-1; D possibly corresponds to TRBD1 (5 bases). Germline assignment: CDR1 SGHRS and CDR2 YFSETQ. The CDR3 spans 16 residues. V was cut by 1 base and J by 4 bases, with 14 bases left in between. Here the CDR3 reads CASSLSVGPTTGELFF. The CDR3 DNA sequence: TGCGCCAGCAGCTTGTCTGTGGGGCCGACCACCGGGGAGCTGTTTTTT.

The DNA of the CDR3 is TGTGCCAGCAATCCACCGGGACAGGGTATCAATGAGCAGTTCTTC. Protein: CASNPPGQGINEQFF. V and J are TRBV27 and TRBJ2-1; 9 bases map to TRBD1. The CDR3 length is 15 residues. The germline CDR1 and CDR2 sequences are MNHEY and SMNVEV (reference sequence). J lost 6 bases, V lost 7 bases, and 10 bases had no gene match.

In nucleotides, the CDR3 is TGTGCCATTAGGGCCTACCAAGAGACCCAGTACTTC. As protein: CAIRAYQETQYF. The chain joins TRBV19 to TRBJ2-5; D ambiguous. The CDR3 sequence is 12 residues long. The ends were cut back, 10 bases at V and 0 bases at J, with 9 bases in the middle. The germline gives CDR1 LNHDA, CDR2 SQIVND (reference sequence).

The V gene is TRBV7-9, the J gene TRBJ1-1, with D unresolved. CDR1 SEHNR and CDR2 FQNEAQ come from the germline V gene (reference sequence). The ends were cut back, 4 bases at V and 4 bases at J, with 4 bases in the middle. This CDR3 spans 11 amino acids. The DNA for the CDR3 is TGTGCCAGCAGCTCCGTCACTGAAGCTTTCTTT. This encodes CASSSVTEAFF.

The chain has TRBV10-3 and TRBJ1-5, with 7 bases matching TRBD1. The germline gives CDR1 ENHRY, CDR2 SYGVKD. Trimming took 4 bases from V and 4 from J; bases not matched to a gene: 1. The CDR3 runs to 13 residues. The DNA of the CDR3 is TGTGCCATCAGTGGGGACAGAAATCAGCCCCAGCATTTT. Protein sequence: CAISGDRNQPQHF.

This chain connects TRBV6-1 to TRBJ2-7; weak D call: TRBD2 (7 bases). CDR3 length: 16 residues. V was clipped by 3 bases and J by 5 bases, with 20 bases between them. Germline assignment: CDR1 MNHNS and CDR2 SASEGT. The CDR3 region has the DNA TGTGCCAGCAGTGATATCGGATCTGGGGGGGCCCACGAGCAGTACTTC. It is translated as CASSDIGSGGAHEQYF.

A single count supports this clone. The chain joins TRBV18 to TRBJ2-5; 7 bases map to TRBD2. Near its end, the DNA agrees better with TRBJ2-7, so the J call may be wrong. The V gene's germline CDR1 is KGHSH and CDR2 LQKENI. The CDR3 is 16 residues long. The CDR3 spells CASSPAGAGDSYEQYF. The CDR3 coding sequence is TGTGCCAGCTCACCGGCCGGGGCGGGGGACTCCTACGAGCAGTACTTC.

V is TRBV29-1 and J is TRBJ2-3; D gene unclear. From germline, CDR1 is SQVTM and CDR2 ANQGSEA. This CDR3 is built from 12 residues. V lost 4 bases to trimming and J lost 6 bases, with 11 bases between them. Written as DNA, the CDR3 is TGCAGCGTTGGATCTGTCGAGGATACGCAGTATTTT. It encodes CSVGSVEDTQYF.

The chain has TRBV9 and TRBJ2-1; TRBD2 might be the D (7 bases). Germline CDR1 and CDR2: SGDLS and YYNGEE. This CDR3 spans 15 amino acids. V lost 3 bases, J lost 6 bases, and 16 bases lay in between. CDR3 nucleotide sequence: TGTGCCAGCAGCGACGGGGGGCTAGCGGCCAATGAGCAGTTCTTC. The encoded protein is CASSDGGLAANEQFF.

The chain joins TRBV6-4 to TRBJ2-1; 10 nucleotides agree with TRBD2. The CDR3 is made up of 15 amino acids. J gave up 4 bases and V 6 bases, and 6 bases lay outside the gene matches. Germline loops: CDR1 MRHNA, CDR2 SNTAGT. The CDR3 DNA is TGTGCCAGCAGAGAGAATAGCGGGGGGTACAATGAGCAGTTCTTC. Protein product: CASRENSGGYNEQFF.

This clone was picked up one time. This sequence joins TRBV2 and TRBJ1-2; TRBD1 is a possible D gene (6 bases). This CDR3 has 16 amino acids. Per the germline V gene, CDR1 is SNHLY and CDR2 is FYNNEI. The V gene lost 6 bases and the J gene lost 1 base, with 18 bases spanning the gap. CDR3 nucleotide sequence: TGTGCCAGCAGCGGTGGGGGGGCTTCTCATAACTATGGCTACACCTTC. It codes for CASSGGGASHNYGYTF.